The present T cell receptor beta chain was sequenced within a study of post-analysis software for immune sequencing data. Study-wide context: Multiple sclerosis in the patients followed relapsing-remitting, secondary progressive and progressive-relapsing courses.

A note on this clonotype: Its specificity is not known.

V gave up 4 bases and J gave up 1 base, with 11 bases separating them. The CDR3 is made up of 14 amino acids. The germline gives CDR1 SGHNT, CDR2 YYREEE (reference sequence). The TCR beta cDNA libraries carried unique molecular identifiers. Out of about 0.95 to 10 million T cells, about 500,000 cDNA molecules were generated. TCRdb re-called the PCR reads with MiXCR, one entry per CDR3 protein. The sample contains hundreds of thousands of distinct CDR3 sequences, about 32% of which appear only once. Whole-study results and caveats: Controls showed significantly higher normalized Chao1 diversity than did multiple sclerosis patients. Among about 5 TRBV segments more frequent in patients than controls were TRBV5-6, TRBV5-1 and TRBV20-1.

The TCR originated in a girl under 18 with multiple sclerosis. The chain has TRBV5-4 and TRBJ1-1, with D maybe TRBD1 (5 bases). Specimen: blood. CDR3 residues: CASSPGRANTEAFF. The CDR3 bases are TGTGCCAGCAGCCCGGGCAGGGCGAACACTGAAGCTTTCTTT.